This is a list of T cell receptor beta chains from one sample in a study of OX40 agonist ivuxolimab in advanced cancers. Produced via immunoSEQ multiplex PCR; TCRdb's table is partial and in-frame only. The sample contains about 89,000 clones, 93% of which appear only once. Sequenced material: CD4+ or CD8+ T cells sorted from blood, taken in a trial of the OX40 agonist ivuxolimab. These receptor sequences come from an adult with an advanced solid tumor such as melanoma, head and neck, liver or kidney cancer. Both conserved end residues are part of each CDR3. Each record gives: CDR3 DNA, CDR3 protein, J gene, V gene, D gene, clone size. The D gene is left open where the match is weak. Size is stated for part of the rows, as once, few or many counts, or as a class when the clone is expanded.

CDR3 DNA: TGTGCCAGCAGTCCGGGGGGGGGCCGGAATGAGCAGTTCTTC
CDR3 protein: CASSPGGGRNEQFF
J gene: TRBJ2-1
V gene: TRBV28
D gene: TRBD2
clone size: NA

CDR3 DNA: TGTGCCAGCAGTTATCAGGGACAAGAGACCCAGTACTTC
CDR3 protein: CASSYQGQETQYF
J gene: TRBJ2-5
V gene: TRBV6-1
D gene: NA
clone size: NA

CDR3 DNA: TGCGCCAGCAGCTTGATTGACTCTGGAAACACCATATATTTT
CDR3 protein: CASSLIDSGNTIYF
J gene: TRBJ1-3
V gene: TRBV5-1
D gene: NA
clone size: NA

CDR3 DNA: TGTGCCAGCAGCCAGCCCGGGGTAGCGGGGGGGCCCGATGAGCAGTTCTTC
CDR3 protein: CASSQPGVAGGPDEQFF
J gene: TRBJ2-1
V gene: TRBV7-2
D gene: TRBD2
clone size: NA

CDR3 DNA: TGTGCCAGCAGTGAATCCCGACTAGCGGGGGGCTCACCCATCTACGAGCAGTACTTC
CDR3 protein: CASSESRLAGGSPIYEQYF
J gene: TRBJ2-7
V gene: TRBV2
D gene: TRBD2
clone size: NA

CDR3 DNA: TGTGCCATCAGTGAGTCGGGGGAGACCCAGTACTTC
CDR3 protein: CAISESGETQYF
J gene: TRBJ2-5
V gene: TRBV10-3
D gene: NA
clone size: NA

CDR3 DNA: TGTGCTAGTGGTTTCGGACAGGGCCGCGAAAAACTGTTTTTT
CDR3 protein: CASGFGQGREKLFF
J gene: TRBJ1-4
V gene: TRBV12-5
D gene: TRBD1
clone size: NA

CDR3 DNA: TGTGCCAGCAGTTACGACGGACGGAGGAACACTGAAGCTTTCTTT
CDR3 protein: CASSYDGRRNTEAFF
J gene: TRBJ1-1
V gene: TRBV6-5
D gene: NA
clone size: NA

CDR3 DNA: TGTGCCAGCAGCCCGGGGACAGCTTTAGCCACGGAGACCCAGTACTTC
CDR3 protein: CASSPGTALATETQYF
J gene: TRBJ2-5
V gene: TRBV5-8
D gene: TRBD1
clone size: once

CDR3 DNA: TGTGCCTGGAGTTTGACTAGCGGGGGGGTACGAGATACGCAGTATTTT
CDR3 protein: CAWSLTSGGVRDTQYF
J gene: TRBJ2-3
V gene: TRBV30
D gene: TRBD2
clone size: NA

CDR3 DNA: TGTGCCAGCAGCCTGGACAGGGGTAATTCACCCCTCCACTTT
CDR3 protein: CASSLDRGNSPLHF
J gene: TRBJ1-6
V gene: TRBV11-3
D gene: TRBD1
clone size: NA

CDR3 DNA: TGCGCCAGCAGCTTGGTCGGGGCTCCGGGAAACACCATATATTTT
CDR3 protein: CASSLVGAPGNTIYF
J gene: TRBJ1-3
V gene: TRBV5-1
D gene: NA
clone size: NA

CDR3 DNA: TGTGCCAGCAGCCGGACAGCCGAAGGGACTGAAGCTTTCTTT
CDR3 protein: CASSRTAEGTEAFF
J gene: TRBJ1-1
V gene: TRBV2
D gene: NA
clone size: NA